This is a list of T cell receptor beta chains from one sample in a study of yellow fever vaccine responses in identical twins. TCRdb passed the RT-PCR reads through MiXCR, listing each CDR3 protein once. The sample contains some 5,000 distinct CDR3 sequences, less than 75% of which appear only once. The sample in question was T cells from blood (PBMCs), unsorted or a sorted subset (not recorded which), obtained before or after yellow fever vaccination (not recorded which). Every receptor here comes from a woman aged 18-29 years who received the yellow fever vaccine. Both conserved end residues are part of each CDR3. A D gene is named only where the DNA matches it firmly. The listing skips clone size in some rows; elsewhere it reads once, few, many or a size class.

D: -
length: 12
V: TRBV4-3
J: TRBJ2-7
size: once
DNA: TGCGCCAGCAGCCAAGGCAGCTACGAGCAGTACTTC
CDR3: CASSQGSYEQYF

D: -
length: 15
V: TRBV13
J: TRBJ2-7
size: once
DNA: TGTGCCAGCAGCTTAGGGACAGATGGGTCATACGAGCAGTACTTC
CDR3: CASSLGTDGSYEQYF

D: -
length: 12
V: TRBV10-2
J: TRBJ2-7
size: -
DNA: TGCGCCAGCAGTGTTAGTACCTACGAGCAGTACTTC
CDR3: CASSVSTYEQYF

D: -
length: 11
V: TRBV5-1
J: TRBJ2-7
size: -
DNA: TGCGCCAGCATGGACTCCTACGAGCAGTACTTC
CDR3: CASMDSYEQYF

D: -
length: 14
V: TRBV11-1
J: TRBJ2-1
size: -
DNA: TGTGCCAGCAGCTTAATCCAGGGTGGCCATGAGCAGTTCTTC
CDR3: CASSLIQGGHEQFF

D: -
length: 17
V: TRBV20-1
J: TRBJ2-1
size: -
DNA: TGCAGTGCCGCCCCCCATTCCGGGACAACGATCTACAATGAGCAGTTCTTC
CDR3: CSAAPHSGTTIYNEQFF

D: -
length: 14
V: TRBV12-3/TRBV12-4
J: TRBJ2-7
size: -
DNA: TGTGCCAGCAGTTCAGAGACTAATTCCTACGAGCAGTACTTC
CDR3: CASSSETNSYEQYF

D: -
length: 12
V: TRBV11-1
J: TRBJ2-7
size: -
DNA: TGTGCCAGCAGCTTAGAAGTATACGAGCAGTACTTC
CDR3: CASSLEVYEQYF

D: TRBD1
length: 13
V: TRBV10-3
J: TRBJ2-7
size: -
DNA: TGTGCCACCGCTACGGGACAGGGCCTCGAGCAGTACTTC
CDR3: CATATGQGLEQYF

D: -
length: 12
V: TRBV4-3
J: TRBJ2-1
size: -
DNA: TGCGCCAGCAGCCGGAATAGGGATGAGCAGTTCTTC
CDR3: CASSRNRDEQFF

D: -
length: 16
V: TRBV11-1
J: TRBJ2-2
size: -
DNA: TGTGCCAGCAGCTTAGGATCAGTCCTAGACACCGGGGAGCTGTTTTTT
CDR3: CASSLGSVLDTGELFF

D: -
length: 15
V: TRBV18
J: TRBJ2-4
size: -
DNA: TGTGCCAGCTCACCAATACAGGGCGCCAAAAACATTCAGTACTTC
CDR3: CASSPIQGAKNIQYF

D: -
length: 12
V: TRBV29-1
J: TRBJ2-7
size: -
DNA: TGCAGCGTTGACTTCGCGGGGTCCGAGCAGTACTTC
CDR3: CSVDFAGSEQYF

D: -
length: 13
V: TRBV14
J: TRBJ2-4
size: -
DNA: TGTGCCAGCAGCCAAGTCGGGCGAAACATTCAGTACTTC
CDR3: CASSQVGRNIQYF

D: -
length: 15
V: TRBV6-2/TRBV6-3
J: TRBJ2-1
size: -
DNA: TGTGCCAGCAGTTACGATGCGGGAAGCTACAATGAGCAGTTCTTC
CDR3: CASSYDAGSYNEQFF

D: -
length: 11
V: TRBV29-1
J: TRBJ2-7
size: few
DNA: TGCAGCGTCACAGCAGGGTACGAGCAGTACTTC
CDR3: CSVTAGYEQYF

D: TRBD2
length: 16
V: TRBV10-3
J: TRBJ2-5
size: -
DNA: TGTGCCATCAGTGAGAGAGGGGGACTAGCTCAAGAGACCCAGTACTTC
CDR3: CAISERGGLAQETQYF

D: -
length: 16
V: TRBV6-5
J: TRBJ1-6
size: -
DNA: TGTGCCAGCAGTTACTCGAGTCCGACCGGGTATTCACCCCTCCACTTT
CDR3: CASSYSSPTGYSPLHF

D: -
length: 14
V: TRBV4-1
J: TRBJ2-7
size: -
DNA: TGCGCCAGCAGCCAAGTTTCGGGTGACTACGAGCAGTACTTC
CDR3: CASSQVSGDYEQYF

D: -
length: 13
V: TRBV7-6
J: TRBJ2-7
size: -
DNA: TGTGCCAGCAGCTTAGCGGTCTCCTACGAGCAGTACTTC
CDR3: CASSLAVSYEQYF

D: -
length: 15
V: TRBV14
J: TRBJ2-7
size: few
DNA: TGTGCCAGCAGCCTAACTAGGGAAGTAACCTACGAGCAGTACTTC
CDR3: CASSLTREVTYEQYF

D: -
length: 15
V: TRBV7-9
J: TRBJ2-2
size: once
DNA: TGTGCCAGCAGCTTAGTGGGCACGAACACCGGGGAGCTGTTTTTT
CDR3: CASSLVGTNTGELFF

D: -
length: 15
V: TRBV20-1
J: TRBJ1-1
size: -
DNA: TGCAGTGCTAGAACCCCCGACCGGGAAGGCACTGAAGCTTTCTTT
CDR3: CSARTPDREGTEAFF

D: -
length: 13
V: TRBV30
J: TRBJ1-3
size: few
DNA: TGTGCCTGGAACACGGGAAAGGGAAACACCATATATTTT
CDR3: CAWNTGKGNTIYF

D: TRBD1
length: 15
V: TRBV4-3
J: TRBJ2-7
size: -
DNA: TGCGCCAGCAGCCAACAAAGGACAGGAAGCTACGAGCAGTACTTC
CDR3: CASSQQRTGSYEQYF

D: TRBD1
length: 15
V: TRBV28
J: TRBJ2-7
size: -
DNA: TGTGCCAGCAGTTTAACCGACAGGGCGGTCTACGAGCAGTACTTC
CDR3: CASSLTDRAVYEQYF

D: -
length: 13
V: TRBV2
J: TRBJ2-5
size: -
DNA: TGTGCCAGCAGTCGGCCCGGGTATGAGACCCAGTACTTC
CDR3: CASSRPGYETQYF

D: -
length: 13
V: TRBV6-4
J: TRBJ2-1
size: -
DNA: TGTGCCGGCAGGGACTGGACGGCAACGGAGCAGTTCTTC
CDR3: CAGRDWTATEQFF

D: TRBD2
length: 14
V: TRBV12-3/TRBV12-4
J: TRBJ2-7
size: -
DNA: TGTGCCAGCATAGAGGCGGGAGGGCCGGGCGAGCAGTACTTC
CDR3: CASIEAGGPGEQYF

D: -
length: 16
V: TRBV29-1
J: TRBJ2-5
size: -
DNA: TGCAGCGTTGAAGGTGGCAGGGTGAGGGAACAAGAGACCCAGTACTTC
CDR3: CSVEGGRVREQETQYF

D: -
length: 16
V: TRBV30
J: TRBJ1-2
size: few
DNA: TGTGCCTGGAGTACCGAGGGAGGGACATCTAACTATGGCTACACCTTC
CDR3: CAWSTEGGTSNYGYTF

D: TRBD1
length: 15
V: TRBV6-1
J: TRBJ2-3
size: few
DNA: TGTGCCAGCAGTGAGGGGACAGGGGGCGCAGATACGCAGTATTTT
CDR3: CASSEGTGGADTQYF

D: -
length: 17
V: TRBV2
J: TRBJ1-5
size: -
DNA: TGTGCCAGCAGTGAAACGGTTCGGGGATATAGCAATCAGCCCCAGCATTTT
CDR3: CASSETVRGYSNQPQHF

D: -
length: 11
V: TRBV29-1
J: TRBJ2-7
size: -
DNA: TGCAGCGCCAAAGAGGCCTACGAGCAGTACTTC
CDR3: CSAKEAYEQYF

D: -
length: 15
V: TRBV18
J: TRBJ1-4
size: -
DNA: TGTGCCAGCTCCCCCGGCGGGACAACTAATGAAAAACTGTTTTTT
CDR3: CASSPGGTTNEKLFF

D: TRBD2
length: 14
V: TRBV4-1
J: TRBJ2-3
size: -
DNA: TGCGCCAGCAGCCAAGGGGAGGGGAAAGATACGCAGTATTTT
CDR3: CASSQGEGKDTQYF

D: -
length: 14
V: TRBV12-3/TRBV12-4
J: TRBJ2-6
size: -
DNA: TGTGCCAGCAGTGTAGGTGGTGGGGCCAACGTCCTGACTTTC
CDR3: CASSVGGGANVLTF

D: TRBD1
length: 14
V: TRBV29-1
J: TRBJ1-2
size: -
DNA: TGCAGCGTTGATATGGGGACAGGACTAAATGGCTACACCTTC
CDR3: CSVDMGTGLNGYTF

D: -
length: 10
V: TRBV5-6
J: TRBJ1-5
size: -
DNA: TGTGCCGCATGTAATCAGCCCCAGCATTTT
CDR3: CAACNQPQHF

D: TRBD2
length: 13
V: TRBV29-1
J: TRBJ2-7
size: few
DNA: TGCAGCGTCTCTAGCGGGAGCCAGGACGAGCAGTACTTC
CDR3: CSVSSGSQDEQYF

D: -
length: 11
V: TRBV29-1
J: TRBJ2-5
size: -
DNA: TGCAGCGTTGAACCGGGAGAGACCCAGTACTTC
CDR3: CSVEPGETQYF

D: -
length: 14
V: TRBV10-2
J: TRBJ2-1
size: few
DNA: TGCGCCAGCAGTGAGTCAGGGATGTACAATGAGCAGTTCTTC
CDR3: CASSESGMYNEQFF

D: -
length: 13
V: TRBV10-3
J: TRBJ2-5
size: -
DNA: TGTGCCATCAGCAGTCGCGAGCAAGAGACCCAGTACTTC
CDR3: CAISSREQETQYF

D: -
length: 13
V: TRBV5-6
J: TRBJ2-3
size: -
DNA: TGTGCCAGCAGCTGGAGAGGGGAAGATACGCAGTATTTT
CDR3: CASSWRGEDTQYF

D: -
length: 13
V: TRBV18
J: TRBJ2-1
size: -
DNA: TGTGCCAGCTCGCCCCAGGGGTTGGATGAGCAGTTCTTC
CDR3: CASSPQGLDEQFF

D: -
length: 15
V: TRBV5-1
J: TRBJ2-1
size: -
DNA: TGCGCCAGCAGCTTAGGGGCTATCGGTCGGAATGAGCAGTTCTTC
CDR3: CASSLGAIGRNEQFF

D: -
length: 15
V: TRBV6-1
J: TRBJ2-7
size: -
DNA: TGTGCCAGCAGCCGAATCCAGACTGTGGTTTACGAGCAGTACTTC
CDR3: CASSRIQTVVYEQYF

D: -
length: 14
V: TRBV5-1
J: TRBJ2-2
size: -
DNA: TGCGCCAGCAGCTTGGACGGGTACACCGGGGAGCTGTTTTTT
CDR3: CASSLDGYTGELFF

D: -
length: 14
V: TRBV19
J: TRBJ2-4
size: -
DNA: TGTGCCAGTAGGGAGCGTCCTGCCAAAAACATTCAGTACTTC
CDR3: CASRERPAKNIQYF

D: TRBD2
length: 12
V: TRBV29-1
J: TRBJ2-7
size: -
DNA: TGCAGCGGACTAGCGGGCTCCTACGAGCAGTACTTC
CDR3: CSGLAGSYEQYF

D: -
length: 16
V: TRBV28
J: TRBJ1-5
size: -
DNA: TGTGCCAGCAGACGGGGAAAGGACGGGGACAATCAGCCCCAGCATTTT
CDR3: CASRRGKDGDNQPQHF

D: -
length: 12
V: TRBV24-1
J: TRBJ2-5
size: -
DNA: TGTGCCACCAGTGGGGACACCGAGACCCAGTACTTC
CDR3: CATSGDTETQYF

D: TRBD1
length: 15
V: TRBV7-3
J: TRBJ2-7
size: -
DNA: TGTGCCAGCAGCTTAACCGCAGCTACAGGGGAAGAGCAGTACTTC
CDR3: CASSLTAATGEEQYF

D: -
length: 15
V: TRBV29-1
J: TRBJ2-7
size: few
DNA: TGCAGCGTTGAGGGTCCCGCGGCACGGGCCTACGAGCAGTACTTC
CDR3: CSVEGPAARAYEQYF

D: -
length: 12
V: TRBV2
J: TRBJ2-3
size: -
DNA: TGTGCCAGCAAGTATGGCACAGATACGCAGTATTTT
CDR3: CASKYGTDTQYF

D: TRBD2
length: 18
V: TRBV2
J: TRBJ2-1
size: once
DNA: TGTGCCAGCCGAGGCGTTTTACTAGCGGGAGTGCGTGATAATGAGCAGTTCTTC
CDR3: CASRGVLLAGVRDNEQFF

D: -
length: 15
V: TRBV15
J: TRBJ2-1
size: -
DNA: TGTGCCACCAGCAACCATTCGGGAGTCGGCAATGAGCAGTTCTTC
CDR3: CATSNHSGVGNEQFF